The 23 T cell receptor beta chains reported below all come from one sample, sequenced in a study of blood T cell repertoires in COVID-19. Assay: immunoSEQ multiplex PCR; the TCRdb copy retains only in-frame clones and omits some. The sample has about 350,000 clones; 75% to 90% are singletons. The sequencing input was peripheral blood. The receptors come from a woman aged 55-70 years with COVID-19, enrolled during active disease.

CDR3 in DNA: TGTGCCAGCAGCCGAGGGGGAAGGACTGAAGCTTTCTTT. This encodes CASSRGGRTEAFF. V gene TRBV9 combines with J gene TRBJ1-1; D might be TRBD1 (6 bases). The CDR3 is 13 residues long. Germline CDR1 reads SGDLS; CDR2 reads YYNGEE. Trimming pared 4 bases from V and 5 bases from J, leaving 12 bases between. The full variable domain, with the rest looked up from reference TRBV9 and TRBJ1-1, is DSGVTQTPKHLITATGQRVTLRCSPRSGDLSVYWYQQSLDQGLQFLIQYYNGEERAKGNILERFSAQQFPDLHSELNLSSLELGDSALYFCASSRGGRTEAFFGQGTRLTVV.

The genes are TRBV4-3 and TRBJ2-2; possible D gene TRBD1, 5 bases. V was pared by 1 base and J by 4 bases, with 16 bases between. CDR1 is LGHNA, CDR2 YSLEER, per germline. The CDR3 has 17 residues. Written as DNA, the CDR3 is TGCGCCAGCAGCCAAGCGGTAATCAGGGCTCGCACCGGGGAGCTGTTTTTT. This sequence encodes CASSQAVIRARTGELFF.

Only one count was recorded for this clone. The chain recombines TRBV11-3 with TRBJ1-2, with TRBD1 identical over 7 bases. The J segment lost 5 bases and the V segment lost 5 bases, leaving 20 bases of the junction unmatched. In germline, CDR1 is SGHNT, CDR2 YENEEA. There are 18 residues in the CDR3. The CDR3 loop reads CASSHRGDGGRGKYGYTF. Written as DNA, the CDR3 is TGTGCCAGCAGCCACCGAGGAGATGGCGGCAGGGGGAAATATGGCTACACCTTC.

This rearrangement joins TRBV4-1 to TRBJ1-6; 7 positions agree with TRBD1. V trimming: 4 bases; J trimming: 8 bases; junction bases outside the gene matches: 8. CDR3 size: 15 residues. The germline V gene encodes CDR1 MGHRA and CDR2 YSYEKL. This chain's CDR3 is CASSRSTGSDSPLHF. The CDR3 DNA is TGCGCCAGCAGCCGGTCGACAGGGTCGGATTCACCCCTCCACTTT.

The CDR3 sequence: CASSLAADYGYTF. Here the CDR3 DNA reads TGTGCCAGCAGCTTGGCGGCGGACTATGGCTACACCTTC. The chain combines TRBV5-5 with TRBJ1-2; D not resolved. The CDR3 covers 13 residues. V shed 0 bases and J shed 3 bases, with 6 bases lying between them. Germline V CDR1 and CDR2: SGHKS, YYEKEE (reference sequence).

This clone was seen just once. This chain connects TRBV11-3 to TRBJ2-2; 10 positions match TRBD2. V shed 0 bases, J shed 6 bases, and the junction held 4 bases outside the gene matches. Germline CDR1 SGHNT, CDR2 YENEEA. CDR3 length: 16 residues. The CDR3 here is CASSLDSGGASGELFF. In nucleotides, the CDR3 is TGTGCCAGCAGCTTAGACAGCGGGGGGGCCTCCGGGGAGCTGTTTTTT.

CDR3 sequence reads: CAWSAAGTGRNEQFF. CDR3 sequence (DNA): TGTGCCTGGAGCGCAGCCGGGACAGGGAGGAATGAGCAGTTCTTC. The chain recombines TRBV30 with TRBJ2-1; 9 positions match TRBD1. The germline gives CDR1 GTSNPN, CDR2 SVGIG (reference sequence). This CDR3 has 15 amino acids. V gave up 3 bases and J gave up 7 bases; unmatched junction bases: 10.

The CDR3 DNA reads TGTGCCAGCAGTTCTGACAGGGGAAGGGGGACTGAAGCTTTCTTT. The encoded protein is CASSSDRGRGTEAFF. The chain combines TRBV27 with TRBJ1-1, with 8 bases fitting TRBD1. J lost 5 bases, V lost 4 bases, and 9 bases had no gene match. The CDR3 sequence is 15 residues long. Germline V CDR1 and CDR2: MNHEY, SMNVEV (reference sequence).

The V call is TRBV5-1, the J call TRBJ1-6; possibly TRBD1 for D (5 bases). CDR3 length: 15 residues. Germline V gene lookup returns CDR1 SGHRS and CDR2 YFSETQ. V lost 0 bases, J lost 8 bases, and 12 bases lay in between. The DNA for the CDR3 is TGCGCCAGCAGCTTGGAGGGGTTAGTGGATTCACCCCTCCACTTT. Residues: CASSLEGLVDSPLHF.

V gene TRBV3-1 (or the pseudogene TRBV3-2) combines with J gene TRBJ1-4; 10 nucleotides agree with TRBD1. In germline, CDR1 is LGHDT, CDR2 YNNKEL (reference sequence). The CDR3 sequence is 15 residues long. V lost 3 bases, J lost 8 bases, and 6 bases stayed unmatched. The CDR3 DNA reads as TGTGCCAGCAGCCAGACGGGACAGGGGTACGAAAAACTGTTTTTT. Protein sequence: CASSQTGQGYEKLFF.

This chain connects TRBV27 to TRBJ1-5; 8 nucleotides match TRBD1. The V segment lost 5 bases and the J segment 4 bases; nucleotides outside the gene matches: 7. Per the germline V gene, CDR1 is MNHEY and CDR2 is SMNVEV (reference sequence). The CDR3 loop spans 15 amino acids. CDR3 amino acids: CASSPDRGRNQPQHF. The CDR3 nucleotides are TGTGCCAGCAGTCCTGACAGGGGCCGTAATCAGCCCCAGCATTTT.

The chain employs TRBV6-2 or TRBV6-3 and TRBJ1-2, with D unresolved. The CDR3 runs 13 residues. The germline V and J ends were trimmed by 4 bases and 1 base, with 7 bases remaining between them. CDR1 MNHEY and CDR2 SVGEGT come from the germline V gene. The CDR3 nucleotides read TGTGCCAGCAGTTCCACGGTTAACTATGGCTACACCTTC. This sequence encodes CASSSTVNYGYTF.

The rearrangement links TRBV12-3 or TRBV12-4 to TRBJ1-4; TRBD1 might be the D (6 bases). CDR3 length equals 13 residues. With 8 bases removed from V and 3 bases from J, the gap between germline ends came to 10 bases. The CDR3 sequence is CASLQGSNEKLFF. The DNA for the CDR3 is TGTGCCAGCCTACAGGGATCTAATGAAAAACTGTTTTTT.

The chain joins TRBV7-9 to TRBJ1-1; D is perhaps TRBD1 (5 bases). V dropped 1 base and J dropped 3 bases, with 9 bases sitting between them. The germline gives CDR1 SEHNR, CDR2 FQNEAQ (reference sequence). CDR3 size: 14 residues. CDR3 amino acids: CASSLDAGYTEAFF. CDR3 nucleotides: TGTGCCAGCAGCTTAGATGCAGGGTACACTGAAGCTTTCTTT.

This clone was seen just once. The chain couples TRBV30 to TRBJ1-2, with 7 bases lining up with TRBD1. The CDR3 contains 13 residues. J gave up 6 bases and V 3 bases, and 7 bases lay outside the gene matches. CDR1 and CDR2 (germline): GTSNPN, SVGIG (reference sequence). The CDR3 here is CAWRDRQSHGYTF. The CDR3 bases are TGTGCCTGGAGGGACAGGCAGTCGCATGGCTACACCTTC.

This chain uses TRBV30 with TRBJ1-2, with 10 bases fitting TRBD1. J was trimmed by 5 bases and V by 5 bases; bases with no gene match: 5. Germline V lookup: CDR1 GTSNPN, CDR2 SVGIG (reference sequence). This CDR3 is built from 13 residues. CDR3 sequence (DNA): TGTGCCTGGTATGGGACAGGGGCTTATGGCTACACCTTC. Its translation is CAWYGTGAYGYTF.

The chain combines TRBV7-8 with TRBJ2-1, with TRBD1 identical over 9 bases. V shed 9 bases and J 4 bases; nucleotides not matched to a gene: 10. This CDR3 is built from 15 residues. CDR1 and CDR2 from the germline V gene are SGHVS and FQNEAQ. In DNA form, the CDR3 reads TGTGCCAGTACACAGGGGGCGCCGGGATACAATGAGCAGTTCTTC. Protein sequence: CASTQGAPGYNEQFF.

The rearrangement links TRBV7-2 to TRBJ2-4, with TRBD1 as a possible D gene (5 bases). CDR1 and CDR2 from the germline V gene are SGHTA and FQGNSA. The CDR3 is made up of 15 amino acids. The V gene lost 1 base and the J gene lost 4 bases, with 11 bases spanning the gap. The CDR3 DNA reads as TGTGCCAGCAGCTTAGACGTGTCAGGGAAAAACATTCAGTACTTC. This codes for CASSLDVSGKNIQYF.

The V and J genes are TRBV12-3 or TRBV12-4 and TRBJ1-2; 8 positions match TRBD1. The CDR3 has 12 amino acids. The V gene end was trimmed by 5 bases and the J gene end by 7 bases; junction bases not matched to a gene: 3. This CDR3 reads CASSDRGFGYTF. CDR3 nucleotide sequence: TGTGCCAGCAGTGACAGGGGTTTTGGCTACACCTTC.

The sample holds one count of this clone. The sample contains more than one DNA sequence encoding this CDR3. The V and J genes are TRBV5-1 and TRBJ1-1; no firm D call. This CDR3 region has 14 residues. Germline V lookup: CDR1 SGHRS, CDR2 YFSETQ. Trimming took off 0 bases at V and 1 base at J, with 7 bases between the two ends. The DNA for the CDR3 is TGCGCCAGCAGCTTGGATACGGGGAACACTGAAGCTTTCTTT. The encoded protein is CASSLDTGNTEAFF. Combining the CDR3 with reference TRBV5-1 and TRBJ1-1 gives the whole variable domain KAGVTQTPRYLIKTRGQQVTLSCSPISGHRSVSWYQQTPGQGLQFLFEYFSETQRNKGNFPGRFSGRQFSNSRSEMNVSTLELGDSALYLCASSLDTGNTEAFFGQGTRLTVV.

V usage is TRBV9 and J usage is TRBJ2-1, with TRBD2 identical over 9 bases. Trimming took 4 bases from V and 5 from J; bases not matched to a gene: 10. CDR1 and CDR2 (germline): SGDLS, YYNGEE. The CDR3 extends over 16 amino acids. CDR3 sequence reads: CASSSPRTSVNNEQFF. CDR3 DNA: TGTGCCAGCAGCTCCCCCAGGACTAGCGTAAACAATGAGCAGTTCTTC.

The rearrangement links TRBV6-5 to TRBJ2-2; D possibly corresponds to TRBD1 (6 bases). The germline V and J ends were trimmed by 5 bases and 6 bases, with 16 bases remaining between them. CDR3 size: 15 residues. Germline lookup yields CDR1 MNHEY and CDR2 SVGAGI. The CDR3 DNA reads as TGTGCCAGCAGTCCAGGACAGTTCGGGTCCGGGGAGCTGTTTTTT. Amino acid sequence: CASSPGQFGSGELFF.

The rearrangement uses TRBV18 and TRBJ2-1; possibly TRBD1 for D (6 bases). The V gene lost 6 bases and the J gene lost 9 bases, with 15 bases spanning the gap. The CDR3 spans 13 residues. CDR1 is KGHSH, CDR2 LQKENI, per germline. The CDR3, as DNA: TGTGCCAGCTCCCCCGTGGGGGCGAGTGAGCAGTTCTTC. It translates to CASSPVGASEQFF.